What follows is one T cell receptor (beta chain) and its context. The antigen is undetermined. With 60 Vbeta and 13 Jbeta primers, the PCR was carried out. This table comes from immunoSEQ multiplex PCR, and its TCRdb copy is limited to in-frame clones, with some not included. The sample lists some 150,000 clones, around four fifths occurring once. The record originates from a study of cytomegalovirus exposure and HLA in healthy donors. Overall study results and limits: By a later analysis, the bulk of CMV-associated TCR beta chains appeared HLA-restricted.

The length of the CDR3 is 17 residues. The germline CDR1 and CDR2 sequences are SGDLS and YYNGEE. Trimming cost V 4 bases and J 3 bases; bases outside gene matches: 12. The chain joins TRBV9 to TRBJ2-2, with 7 bases matching TRBD1. Source material: PBMCs. The clonotype originates from a male donor in good health and CMV-seronegative. CDR3 coding DNA: TGTGCCAGCAGCCAAGAGGGTAGGGGGCAGGACACCGGGGAGCTGTTTTTT. Translation: CASSQEGRGQDTGELFF.